A single sample is the source of the 2 T cell receptor beta chains below, sequenced in a study of regulatory T cells in long-lasting Graves disease. Assembly of TCR beta libraries relied on iRepertoire HTBI primers together with Arm-PCR of CDR3 regions. TCRdb reprocessed the multiplex PCR reads via MiXCR and lists one record per CDR3 protein. Here the sample spans 350,000 to 450,000 distinct CDR3 sequences, around a fifth being singletons. Described time point: persistent/refractory GD, antithyroid drugs over 5 years with positive TRAb. The authors made the TCR library using RNA they extracted from PBMCs. The sample consisted of peripheral blood mononuclear cells (PBMCs), taken when the disease was refractory, from a patient treated with antithyroid drugs. These receptor sequences come from a female donor with Graves disease.

This clonotype appeared many times. This chain joins TRBV20-1 and TRBJ2-5; 16 bases fit TRBD2. Losses at the gene ends were 7 bases for V and 5 bases for J; bases not matched to a gene: 4. This CDR3 has 14 residues. The germline V gene encodes CDR1 DFQATT and CDR2 SNEGSKA (reference sequence). Here the CDR3 reads CSGGTSGRGETQYF. DNA of the CDR3: TGCAGTGGGGGGACTAGCGGGAGGGGGGAGACCCAGTACTTC.

V is TRBV5-1 and J is TRBJ1-4, with TRBD1 matching 7 bases. V lost 4 bases, J lost 5 bases, and 11 bases stayed unmatched. CDR1 SGHRS and CDR2 YFSETQ come from the germline V gene. The CDR3 extends over 16 amino acids. In DNA, the CDR3 is TGCGCCAGCAGCCGGTACAGGGGATCAGGAAATGAAAAACTGTTTTTT. Amino acids: CASSRYRGSGNEKLFF.